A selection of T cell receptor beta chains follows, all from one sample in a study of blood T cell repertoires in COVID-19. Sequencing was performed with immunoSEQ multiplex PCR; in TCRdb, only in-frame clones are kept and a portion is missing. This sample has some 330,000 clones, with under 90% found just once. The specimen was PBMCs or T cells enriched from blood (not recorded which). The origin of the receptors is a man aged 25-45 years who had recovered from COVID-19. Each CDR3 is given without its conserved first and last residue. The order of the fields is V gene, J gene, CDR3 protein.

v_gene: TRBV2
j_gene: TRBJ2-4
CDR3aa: ATGPGQGRAKNIQY

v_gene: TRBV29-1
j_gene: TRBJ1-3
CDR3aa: SVGQGSSGNTIY

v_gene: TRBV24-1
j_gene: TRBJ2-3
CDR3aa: ATSDRLAGTDTQY

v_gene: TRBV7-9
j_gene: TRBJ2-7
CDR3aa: ASSPRDRSYEQY

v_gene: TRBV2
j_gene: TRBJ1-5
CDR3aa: ASARSSNQPQH

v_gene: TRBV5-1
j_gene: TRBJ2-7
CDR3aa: ASSSAAGGFYEQY

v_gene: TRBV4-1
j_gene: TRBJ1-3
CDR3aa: ASSQEERTGGGNTIY

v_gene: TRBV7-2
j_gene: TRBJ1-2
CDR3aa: ASSLDAGGRYGYT

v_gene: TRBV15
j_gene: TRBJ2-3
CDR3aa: ATSRGLAGGVSTDTQY

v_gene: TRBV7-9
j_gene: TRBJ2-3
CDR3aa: ASYRDSSTDTQY

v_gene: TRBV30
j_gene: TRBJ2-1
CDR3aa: AWKGLAGGRNEQF

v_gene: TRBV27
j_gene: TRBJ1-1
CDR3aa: ASSFLGDTEAF

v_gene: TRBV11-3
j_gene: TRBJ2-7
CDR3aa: ASSDRGSYEQY

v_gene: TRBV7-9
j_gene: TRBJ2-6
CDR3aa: ASSPVFSGANVLT

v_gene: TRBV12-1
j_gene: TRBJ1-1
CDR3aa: AICTHCRGDTEAF

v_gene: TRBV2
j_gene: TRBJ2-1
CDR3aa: ASSEYSSGVGEQF

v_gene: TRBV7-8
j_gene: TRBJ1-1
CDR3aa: ASSPSAEAF

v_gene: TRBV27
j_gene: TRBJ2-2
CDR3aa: ATIAGAGPGELF

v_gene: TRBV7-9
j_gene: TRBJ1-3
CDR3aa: ASSWRGGNTIY

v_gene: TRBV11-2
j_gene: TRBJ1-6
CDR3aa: ASSLGPWGSPLH

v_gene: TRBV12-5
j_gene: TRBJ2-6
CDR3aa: ASGLSRDSPSGANVLT

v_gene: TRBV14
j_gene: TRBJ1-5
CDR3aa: ASSQEGGSNQPQH

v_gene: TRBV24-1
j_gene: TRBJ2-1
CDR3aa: ATSASPLQGAHNEQF

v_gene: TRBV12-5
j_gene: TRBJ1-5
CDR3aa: ASGYDRHQPQH

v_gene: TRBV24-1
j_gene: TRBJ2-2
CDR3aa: ATSPWGGNTGELF

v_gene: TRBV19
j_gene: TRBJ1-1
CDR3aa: ASRATGVAEAF

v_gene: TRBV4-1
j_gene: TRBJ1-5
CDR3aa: ASSQLTGPNQPQH

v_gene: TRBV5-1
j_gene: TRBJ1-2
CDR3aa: ASSLGQEIFSANYGYT

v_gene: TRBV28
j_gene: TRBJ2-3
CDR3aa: ASSPLAGGPDTQY

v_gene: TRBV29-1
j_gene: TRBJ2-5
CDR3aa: SVEDALAGAQETQY

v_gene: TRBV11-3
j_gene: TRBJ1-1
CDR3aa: ASSFSGGGTEAF

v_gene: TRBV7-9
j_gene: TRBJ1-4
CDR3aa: ASSSQGATNEKLF

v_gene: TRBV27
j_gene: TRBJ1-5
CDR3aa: ASSKTGVGYTHQPQH

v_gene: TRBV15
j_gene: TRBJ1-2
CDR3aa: ATSRGVGGSGYGYT

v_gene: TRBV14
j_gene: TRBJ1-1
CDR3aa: ASSQSDSLTNTEAF

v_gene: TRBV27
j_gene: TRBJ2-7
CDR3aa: ASSFSGSYEQY

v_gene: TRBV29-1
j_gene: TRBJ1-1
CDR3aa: SVGGDRDNTEAF

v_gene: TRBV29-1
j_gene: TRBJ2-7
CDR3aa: SAIRTGYEQY

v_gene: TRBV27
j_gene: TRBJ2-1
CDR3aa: ASSLLTGTGVYNEQF

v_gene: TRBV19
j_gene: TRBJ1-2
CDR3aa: ASSIPVPGVDGYT

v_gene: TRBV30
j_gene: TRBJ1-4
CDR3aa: AWGQGDHEKLF

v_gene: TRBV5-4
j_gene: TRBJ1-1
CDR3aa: ASSFLGLNTEAF

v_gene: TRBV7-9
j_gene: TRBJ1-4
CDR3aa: ASSINPSYMTNEKLF

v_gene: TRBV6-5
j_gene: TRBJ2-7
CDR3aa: ASRPGQGPEQY

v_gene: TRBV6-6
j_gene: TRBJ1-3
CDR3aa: ASSLVDRGGGNTIY

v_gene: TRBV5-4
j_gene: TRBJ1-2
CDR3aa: ASSRRTGGYNLRYT

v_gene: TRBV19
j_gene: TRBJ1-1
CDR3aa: ASRTGGTEAF

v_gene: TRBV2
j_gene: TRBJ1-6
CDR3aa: ASNSGSLGNSPLH

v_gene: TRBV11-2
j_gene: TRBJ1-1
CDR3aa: ASSFEGGTEAF

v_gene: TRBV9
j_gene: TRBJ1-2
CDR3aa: ASSVDGQGSWGYT

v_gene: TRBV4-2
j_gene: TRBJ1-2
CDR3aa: ASSAGASYGYT